This T cell receptor (beta chain) is drawn from a study of identical twins. Regarding the study as a whole: There was an excess of low generation probability in the out-of-frame alpha sequences that twins shared. Twins' surplus sharing was weaker for beta out-of-frame sequences. These conclusions were based on statistical analysis (cross-sectional, not following the same donors).

Each CDR3 protein is one row after TCRdb ran MiXCR on the 5' RACE reads. This table has about 300,000 distinct CDR3 sequences, about 12% appearing once. Trimming at V came to 5 bases and at J to 4 bases, leaving 16 bases not matched to a gene. The CDR3 extends over 17 amino acids. The germline CDR1 and CDR2 sequences are SGHVS and FQNEAQ. To note about this clonotype: What it binds is not known.

The same sample was also studied in work on yellow fever vaccine responses in identical twins.

Input material: CD8+ T cells sorted from blood. This sequence originates from a woman younger than 30 in good health. This chain links TRBV7-8 with TRBJ2-7; 8 bases are a match to TRBD1. CDR3 in DNA: TGTGCCAGCAGCCAAGCCGGACAGGGCACCTATTCTTACGAGCAGTACTTC. This sequence encodes CASSQAGQGTYSYEQYF.